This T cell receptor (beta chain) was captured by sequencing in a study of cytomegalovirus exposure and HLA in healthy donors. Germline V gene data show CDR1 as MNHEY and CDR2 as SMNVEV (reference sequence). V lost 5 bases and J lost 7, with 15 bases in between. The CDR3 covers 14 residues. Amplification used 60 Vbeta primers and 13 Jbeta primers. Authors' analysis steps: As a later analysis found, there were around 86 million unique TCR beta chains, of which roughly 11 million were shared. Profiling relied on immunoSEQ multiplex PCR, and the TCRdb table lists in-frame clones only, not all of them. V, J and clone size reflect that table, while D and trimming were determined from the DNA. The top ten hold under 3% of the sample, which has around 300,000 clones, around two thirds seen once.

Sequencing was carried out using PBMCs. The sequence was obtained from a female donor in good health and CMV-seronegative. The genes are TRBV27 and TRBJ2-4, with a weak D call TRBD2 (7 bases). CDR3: CASSRGRGGNIQYF. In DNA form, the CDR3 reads TGTGCCAGCAGTAGGGGGAGGGGGGGGAACATTCAGTACTTC.